The 6 T cell receptor beta chains listed next were all sequenced from one sample in a study of cytomegalovirus exposure and HLA in healthy donors (dated by TCRdb to 2017 to 2019). Library construction relied on the immunoSEQ multiplex PCR assay. For the multiplex PCR, a mixture combining 60 forward primers for TCR Vbeta segments and 13 reverse primers for TCR Jbeta segments was used. The clones in this table, taken by TCRdb from immuneACCESS, are in-frame only. Not every clone is retained; where verified, under half of the shortfall comes from an unresolved V gene, and the cause of the rest is unknown. Present in this sample are 100,000 to 150,000 clones, around three quarters of which were seen just once. Together, the top ten hold around 1.8% of the sample. Sequencing was carried out using PBMCs. The receptors here all came from a woman in her fifties or sixties in good health and CMV-seronegative.

The rearrangement links TRBV7-9 to TRBJ2-6; the D is unclear. CDR3 length equals 13 residues. V shed 4 bases and J shed 1 base, with 2 bases lying between them. The germline CDR1 and CDR2 sequences are SEHNR and FQNEAQ (reference sequence). The CDR3 is CASSSSGANVLTF. The DNA of the CDR3 is TGTGCCAGCAGCTCTTCTGGGGCCAACGTCCTGACTTTC. Full variable domain (outside the CDR3, taken from reference TRBV7-9 and TRBJ2-6): DTGVSQNPRHKITKRGQNVTFRCDPISEHNRLYWYRQTLGQGPEFLTYFQNEAQLEKSRLLSDRFSAERPKGSFSTLEIQRTEQGDSAMYLCASSSSGANVLTFGAGSRLTVL.

This clone was detected only a few times. The genes are TRBV19 and TRBJ2-7, with a weak D call TRBD1 (5 bases). V was clipped by 2 bases and J by 3 bases, with 14 bases between them. The CDR3 runs 15 residues. The germline CDR1 and CDR2 sequences are LNHDA and SQIVND (reference sequence). The chain's CDR3 is CASSISSTALYEQYF. The CDR3, as DNA: TGTGCCAGTAGTATATCCTCGACAGCACTCTACGAGCAGTACTTC.

The chain uses TRBV6-5 and TRBJ2-5; D perhaps matches TRBD2 (6 bases). CDR3 length: 13 residues. Looked up from germline, CDR1 is MNHEY and CDR2 is SVGAGI. V lost 0 bases and J 6 bases, leaving 8 bases between the germline ends. CDR3 in DNA: TGTGCCAGCAGTTACTCGGCGGGGAAGACCCAGTACTTC. Amino acids: CASSYSAGKTQYF.

The J gene is TRBJ2-7, the V gene TRBV19; 8 nucleotides agree with TRBD2. Germline lookup yields CDR1 LNHDA and CDR2 SQIVND (reference sequence). The CDR3 loop spans 15 amino acids. V shed 7 bases and J 2 bases; nucleotides not matched to a gene: 10. The CDR3 region is CASTPRTGGAYEQYV. The CDR3 region has the DNA TGTGCCAGTACCCCCCGGACGGGGGGGGCCTACGAGCAGTACGTC.

Details on this clone: The sample carries other DNA sequences with the same CDR3. The V call is TRBV6-5, the J call TRBJ1-5; D may be TRBD1 (6 bases). The CDR3 loop spans 13 amino acids. V was clipped by 0 bases and J by 7 bases, with 7 bases between them. Germline V gene sequence: CDR1 MNHEY, CDR2 SVGAGI. CDR3 nucleotide sequence: TGTGCCAGCAGTTACTCGAGGGGGCAGCCCCAGCATTTT. Translated: CASSYSRGQPQHF.

This clone was observed a few times. The rearrangement joins TRBV11-2 to TRBJ1-1; 8 bases fit TRBD1. The CDR3 consists of 12 residues. J was trimmed by 3 bases and V by 8 bases; bases with no gene match: 2. CDR1 SGHAT and CDR2 FQNNGV come from the germline V gene. The CDR3 DNA follows: TGTGCCAGCGGGACAGGAGACACTGAAGCTTTCTTT. This gives the protein CASGTGDTEAFF.